This TCR beta chain is from a study of spatial heterogeneity in lung cancer. Across the whole study: Mean representation of each unique TCR and UMI combination in the raw reads exceeded 9.5 occurrences.

The time point: sample taken at primary tumor resection. No cells were sorted before sequencing. The whole RNA sequenced was extracted from tumor, nontumor lung or frozen PBMC. Per germline, CDR1 SNHLY and CDR2 FYNNEI. The CDR3 runs 13 residues. Trimming removed 3 bases from V and 7 bases from J; junction bases left unmatched: 3. MiXCR was run by TCRdb on the 5' RACE reads, yielding one entry per CDR3 protein. The sample lists 11,000 to 15,000 distinct CDR3 sequences, 10% to 13% occurring once. The sequence was obtained from a female donor with early-stage non-small cell lung cancer. This chain joins TRBV2 and TRBJ2-1, with 7 bases that match TRBD1. This material consisted of PBMCs, taken at surgery. Here the CDR3 reads CASSDDRANEQFF. CDR3 nucleotide sequence: TGTGCCAGCAGTGACGACAGGGCTAATGAGCAGTTCTTC. The full variable domain, completed using reference TRBV2 and TRBJ2-1, is EPEVTQTPSHQVTQMGQEVILRCVPISNHLYFYWYRQILGQKVEFLVSFYNNEISEKSEIFDDQFSVERPDGSNFTLKIRSTKLEDSAMYFCASSDDRANEQFFGPGTRLTVL.